A selection of T cell receptor beta chains follows, all from one sample in a study of somatic mutations in cytotoxic T cells in rheumatoid arthritis. The table came from immunoSEQ multiplex PCR; TCRdb's copy has only in-frame clones and leaves some out. Among around 12,000 clones listed, around 79% were seen once. The sequenced material came from CD8+ T cells sorted from blood. The receptors shown here come from an adult with rheumatoid arthritis. CDR3s leave out the opening cysteine and the closing phenylalanine or tryptophan. Fields, in order: V gene, J gene, CDR3 protein.

>TRBV10-1|TRBJ1-5
ASSGGGTQPQH
>TRBV27|TRBJ1-2
ASRPVSASTTGYT
>TRBV7-9|TRBJ1-2
ASRGPSIFT
>TRBV13|TRBJ1-2
ASSLGSTNYGYT
>TRBV2|TRBJ1-5
ASSGSYQPQH
>TRBV29-1|TRBJ2-7
SVLRASDANEQY
>TRBV7-8|TRBJ2-1
ASSLKVAGGLYNEQF
>TRBV10-3|TRBJ2-7
AISDLRLGSYEQY
>TRBV5-1|TRBJ2-3
ASSLESWMSDTQY
>TRBV9|TRBJ1-5
ASSVGTDQPQH
>TRBV30|.
AWSVMRAYEQY
>TRBV29-1|TRBJ2-7
SVEMGGSYEQY
>TRBV5-6|TRBJ2-1
ASSPGWGRQF
>TRBV6-6|TRBJ1-5
ASMGGFGNQPQH
>TRBV9|TRBJ2-1
ASSVDGGNEQF
>TRBV2|TRBJ1-1
ASRALSGMNTEAF
>TRBV13|TRBJ1-2
ASSLDGGGGYT
>TRBV5-1|TRBJ1-6
ASSPWDRGRGSPLH
>TRBV7-8|TRBJ2-2
ASSFSTGAGGELF
>TRBV27|TRBJ2-3
ASSLSRTDTQY
>TRBV9|TRBJ2-3
ASRGQTRDTDTQY
>TRBV11-3|TRBJ2-2
ASSPQDTGELF
>TRBV6-5|TRBJ2-7
ASRPSSGSAYEQY
>TRBV7-6|TRBJ2-7
ASSLGAGANEQY
>TRBV7-2|TRBJ2-3
ASSFLGGGSDTQY
>TRBV9|TRBJ2-3
ASSALMGLAGDTDTQY
>TRBV7-6|TRBJ2-5
ASSPPPGGGPQETQY
>TRBV7-9|TRBJ1-1
ASSPWGGGDTEAF
>TRBV7-9|TRBJ2-7
ASSLGAWGYEQY
>TRBV4-3|TRBJ2-1
ASSLKVPGTGYNEQF
>TRBV27|TRBJ2-7
ASTQGYEQY
>TRBV6-5|TRBJ2-5
ASSSGTGILETQY
>TRBV4-2|TRBJ1-1
ASSPTGAHTEAF
>TRBV4-1|TRBJ1-5
ASSQEPGGSNQPQH
>TRBV4-1|TRBJ1-5
ASSQDGGSNQPQH
>TRBV7-2|TRBJ1-2
ASSWTGGMGYGYT
>TRBV7-9|TRBJ2-2
ASSSATGATGELF
>TRBV5-1|TRBJ2-7
ASRSGRVEEQY
>TRBV9|TRBJ1-3
ASSDPGGSDTIY
>TRBV7-2|TRBJ1-6
ASSFSSSYNSPLH
>TRBV10-2|TRBJ2-1
ASLFPGRHNEQF
>TRBV7-9|TRBJ2-3
AITNVWVGTDTQY
>TRBV30|TRBJ1-2
AWGGVRQGTSSYGYT
>TRBV4-2|TRBJ2-1
ASSQEPAGLLIDEQF
>TRBV5-6|TRBJ2-6
ASSLQGSDGANVLT
>TRBV5-6|TRBJ2-7
ASSFDTSYEQY
>TRBV27|TRBJ2-1
ASSLPELAGKEQF
>TRBV7-6|TRBJ2-7
ASSSPLFDSAGEQY
>TRBV6-1|TRBJ2-1
ATKRSLGGADEQF
>TRBV5-5|TRBJ2-7
ASSWGGSYEQY
>TRBV6-1|TRBJ1-1
ASSEEVNMNTEAF
>TRBV27|TRBJ1-3
ASSLGESGNTIY
>TRBV6-6|TRBJ2-1
ASSYGEQF
>TRBV5-4|TRBJ2-5
ASSTAGEWETQY